This section outlines one TCR beta chain sequence together with its context. The data derive from a study of control samples from healthy donors and cancer patients. Trimming shortened V by 4 bases and J by 9 bases, and 12 bases separated the two germline ends. CDR1 and CDR2 from the germline V gene are SEHNR and FQNEAQ (reference sequence). CDR3 size: 12 residues. The protocol was immunoSEQ multiplex PCR, while the TCRdb copy is restricted to in-frame clones and leaves out a portion. This sample yields about 38,000 clones, of which around four fifths are seen a single time; approximately 21% belongs to the top ten.

The sequencing input was PBMCs. This clonotype was sampled from a woman aged 55-70 years with lung cancer. This chain links TRBV7-9 with TRBJ1-2, with no clear D. This CDR3 reads CASSSGRASYTF. CDR3 bases: TGTGCCAGCAGCTCCGGAAGGGCCAGCTACACCTTC.